The rows below give T cell receptor beta chains drawn from one sample of a study of HIV-infected patients and healthy controls. TCRdb passed the 5' RACE reads through MiXCR, listing each CDR3 protein once. The sample contains about 7,600 distinct CDR3 sequences, 9% to 10% of which appear only once. The starting material was blood, obtained before antiretroviral therapy. Source of these receptors: an adult with HIV infection. Both conserved end residues are part of each CDR3. Fields, in order: D gene, V gene, clone size, J gene, CDR3 DNA, CDR3 protein. A D gene is named only where the DNA matches it firmly. Clone size is shown for a subset of rows, as once, few, many or a class of expanded clone.

.	TRBV20-1	many	TRBJ1-2	TGCAGTGCTGCAGGTGGCTATGGCTACACCTTC	CSAAGGYGYTF
TRBD1	TRBV15	medium-sized	TRBJ2-5	TGTGCCACCAGCGCCACACCGGGACAGGGGTGGAAAGAGACCCAGTACTTC	CATSATPGQGWKETQYF
.	TRBV7-9	.	TRBJ1-5	TGTGCCAGCAGCAGACAATCAGGGCAGCCCCAGCATTTT	CASSRQSGQPQHF
.	TRBV6-2/TRBV6-3	many	TRBJ2-2	TGTGCCAGCAGTTACCTAAGTTTTTACACCGGGGAGCTGTTTTTT	CASSYLSFYTGELFF
.	TRBV12-3/TRBV12-4	many	TRBJ1-2	TGTGCCAGCAGTTTAAGGGGTAGCTATGGCTACACCTTC	CASSLRGSYGYTF
.	TRBV7-8	many	TRBJ2-1	TGTGCCAGCAGCCTGACTACCTACAATGAGCAGTTCTTC	CASSLTTYNEQFF
.	TRBV15	.	TRBJ1-5	TGTAGCAATCAGCCCCAGCATTTT	CSNQPQHF
TRBD2	TRBV9	.	TRBJ2-7	TGTGCCAGCAGCTTAAGCGGGACTCCTAGCTCCTACGAGCAGTACTTC	CASSLSGTPSSYEQYF
.	TRBV6-5	many	TRBJ2-5	TGTGCCAGCAGTTACTCTGACAGAAAAGAGACCCAGTACTTC	CASSYSDRKETQYF
.	TRBV2	many	TRBJ1-1	TGTGCCAGCAGTGAAGGACAGCCGAACACTGAAGCTTTCTTT	CASSEGQPNTEAFF
.	TRBV11-2	few	TRBJ2-7	TGTGCCAGCAGCTCGGTTGACAGGTACGAGCAGTACTTC	CASSSVDRYEQYF
.	TRBV27	.	TRBJ2-5	TGTGCCAGCAGCCACACCGCCCAAGAGACCCAGTACTTC	CASSHTAQETQYF
TRBD2	TRBV29-1	.	TRBJ2-3	TGCAGCGGGACTAGCGGGAACACAGATACGCAGTATTTT	CSGTSGNTDTQYF
TRBD2	TRBV27	many	TRBJ2-1	TGTGCCAGCACTCCTTATGAGGCGGGGGGGCTCAATGAGCAGTTCTTC	CASTPYEAGGLNEQFF
.	TRBV11-2	.	TRBJ1-2	TGTGCCAGCAGCCAGGCCAGGGTCGATGGCTACACCTTC	CASSQARVDGYTF
.	TRBV6-5	medium-sized	TRBJ2-6	TGTGCCAGTGGATGGGGGCCTCTTAAGTTGGGGGCCAACGTCCTGACTTTC	CASGWGPLKLGANVLTF
TRBD2	TRBV29-1	many	TRBJ2-7	TGCAGCGTTGAACGGACTAGCGGGAGAATCGACGAGCAGTACTTC	CSVERTSGRIDEQYF
TRBD2	TRBV3-1	.	TRBJ2-1	TGTGCCAGCAGCCCATTAGCGGGAGGAGCCTACAATGAGCAGTTCTTC	CASSPLAGGAYNEQFF
.	TRBV27	many	TRBJ1-1	TGTGCCAGCAGTTCCTCATTAATGGGTACTGAAGCTTTCTTT	CASSSSLMGTEAFF
TRBD1	TRBV29-1	.	TRBJ1-1	TGCAGCGTTGAGGGGCAGGGGGGCACTGAAGGTTTCTTT	CSVEGQGGTEGFF
.	TRBV11-2	many	TRBJ1-2	TGTGCCAGCAGCAACATACTAAATAATCTTGGCTTGGGCTACACCTTC	CASSNILNNLGLGYTF
.	TRBV2	many	TRBJ2-7	TGTGCCAGCGTGGGGAGGACCTACGAGCAGTACTTC	CASVGRTYEQYF
TRBD1	TRBV14	many	TRBJ2-5	TGTGCCAGCAGTCCGACAGGGAGAGAGACCCAGTACTTC	CASSPTGRETQYF
TRBD1	TRBV19	many	TRBJ1-5	TGTGCCAGTAGAGCCACAGGGGGTGGCAATCAGCCCCAGCATTTT	CASRATGGGNQPQHF
.	TRBV30	few	TRBJ2-7	TGTGCCTGGAGTGTAGAGCAGAGACACGAGCAGTACTTC	CAWSVEQRHEQYF
TRBD1	TRBV29-1	medium-sized	TRBJ1-1	TGCAGCGCTCAAAAGGACAGGGCGAACACTGAAGCTTTCTTT	CSAQKDRANTEAFF
TRBD2	TRBV7-9	.	TRBJ2-1	TGTGCCAGCAGCTTGGGGGGGAACTCCTACAATGAGCAGTTCTTC	CASSLGGNSYNEQFF
.	TRBV28	many	TRBJ2-5	TGTGCCAGCAGTTTAGCCACAGGGGGAGGGCAAGAGACCCAGTACTTC	CASSLATGGGQETQYF
.	TRBV11-2	many	TRBJ2-7	TGTGCCAGCAGCTTAGGAAGTAGCGGCTACGAGCAGTACTTC	CASSLGSSGYEQYF
.	TRBV20-1	medium-sized	TRBJ1-4	TGCAGTGCTAGAGATGGCCTTGAAGCAACTAATGAAAAACTGTTTTTT	CSARDGLEATNEKLFF
.	TRBV7-9	many	TRBJ2-3	TGTGCCAGCAGCTCGACGAAGGGCACAGATACGCAGTATTTT	CASSSTKGTDTQYF
.	TRBV4-3	many	TRBJ2-3	TGCGCCAGCAGCCAAGATCTGCGGGGTAGCACAGATACGCAGTATTTT	CASSQDLRGSTDTQYF
TRBD1	TRBV7-8	many	TRBJ2-3	TGTGCCAGCAGCTTGGACAGGAACTCAGATACGCAGTATTTT	CASSLDRNSDTQYF